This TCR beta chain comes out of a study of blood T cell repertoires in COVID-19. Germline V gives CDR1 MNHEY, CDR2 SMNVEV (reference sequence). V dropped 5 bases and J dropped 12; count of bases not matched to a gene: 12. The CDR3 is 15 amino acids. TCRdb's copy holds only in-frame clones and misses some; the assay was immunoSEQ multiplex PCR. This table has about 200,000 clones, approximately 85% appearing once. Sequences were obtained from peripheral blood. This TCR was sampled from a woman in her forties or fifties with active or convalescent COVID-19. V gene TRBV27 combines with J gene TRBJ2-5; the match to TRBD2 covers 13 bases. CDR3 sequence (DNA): TGTGCCAGCAGTCCCCGGACTAGCGGGGGCCTTCCCAAGTACTTC. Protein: CASSPRTSGGLPKYF.